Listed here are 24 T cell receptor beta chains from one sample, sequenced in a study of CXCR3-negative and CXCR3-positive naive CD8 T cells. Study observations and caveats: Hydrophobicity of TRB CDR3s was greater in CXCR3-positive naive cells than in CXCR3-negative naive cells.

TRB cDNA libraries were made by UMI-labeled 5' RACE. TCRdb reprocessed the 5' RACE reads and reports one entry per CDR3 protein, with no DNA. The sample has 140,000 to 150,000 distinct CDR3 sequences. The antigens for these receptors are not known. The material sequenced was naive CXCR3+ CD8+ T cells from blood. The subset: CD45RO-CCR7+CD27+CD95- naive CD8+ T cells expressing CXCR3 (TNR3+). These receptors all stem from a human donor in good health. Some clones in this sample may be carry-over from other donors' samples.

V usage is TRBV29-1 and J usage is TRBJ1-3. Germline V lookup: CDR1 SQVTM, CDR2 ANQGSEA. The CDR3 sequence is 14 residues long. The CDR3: CSAAGGLSGNTIYF.

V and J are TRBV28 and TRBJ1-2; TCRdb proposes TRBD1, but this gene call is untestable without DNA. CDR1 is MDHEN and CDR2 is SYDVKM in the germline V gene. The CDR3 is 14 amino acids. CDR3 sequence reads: CASSLEERYYGYTF.

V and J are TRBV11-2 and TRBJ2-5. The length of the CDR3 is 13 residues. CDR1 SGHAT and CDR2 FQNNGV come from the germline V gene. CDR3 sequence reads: CASSARGQETQYF.

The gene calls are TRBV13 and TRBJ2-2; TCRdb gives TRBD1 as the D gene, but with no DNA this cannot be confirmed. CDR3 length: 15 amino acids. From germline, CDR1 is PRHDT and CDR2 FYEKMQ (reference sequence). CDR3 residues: CASSLAGTHTGELFF.

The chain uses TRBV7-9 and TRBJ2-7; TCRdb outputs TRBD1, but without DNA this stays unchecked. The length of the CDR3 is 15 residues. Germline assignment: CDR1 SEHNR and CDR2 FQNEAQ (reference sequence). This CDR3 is CASSPRDRGVYEQYF.

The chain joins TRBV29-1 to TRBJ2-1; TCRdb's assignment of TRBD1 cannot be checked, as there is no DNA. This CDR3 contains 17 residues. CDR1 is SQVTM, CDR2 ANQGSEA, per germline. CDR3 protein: CSVPRLGGGSIYREQFF.

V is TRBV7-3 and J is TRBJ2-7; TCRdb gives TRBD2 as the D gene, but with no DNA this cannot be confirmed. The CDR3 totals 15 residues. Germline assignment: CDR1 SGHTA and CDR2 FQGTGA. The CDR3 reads CASSLTGLAGAEQYF.

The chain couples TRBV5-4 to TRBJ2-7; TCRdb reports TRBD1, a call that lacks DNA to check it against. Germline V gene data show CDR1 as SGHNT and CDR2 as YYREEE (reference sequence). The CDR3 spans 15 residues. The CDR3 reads CASSLIGGALDEQYF.

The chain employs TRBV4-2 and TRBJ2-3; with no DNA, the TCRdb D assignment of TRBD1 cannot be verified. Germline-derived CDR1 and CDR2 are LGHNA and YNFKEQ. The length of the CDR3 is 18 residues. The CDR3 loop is CASSPEWDRGWSTDTQYF.

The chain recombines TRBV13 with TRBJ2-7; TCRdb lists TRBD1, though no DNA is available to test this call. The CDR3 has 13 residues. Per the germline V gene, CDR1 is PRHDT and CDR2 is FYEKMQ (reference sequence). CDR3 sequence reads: CASGYRGSYEQYF.

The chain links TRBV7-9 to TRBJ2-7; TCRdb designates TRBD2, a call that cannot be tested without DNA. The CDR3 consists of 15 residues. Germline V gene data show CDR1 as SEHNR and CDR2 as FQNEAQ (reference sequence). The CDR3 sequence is CASSFGLANSYEQYF.

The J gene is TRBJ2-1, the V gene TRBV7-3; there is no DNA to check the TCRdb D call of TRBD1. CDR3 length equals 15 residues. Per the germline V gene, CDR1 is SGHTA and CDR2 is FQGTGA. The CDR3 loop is CASSPGTGRYNEQFF.

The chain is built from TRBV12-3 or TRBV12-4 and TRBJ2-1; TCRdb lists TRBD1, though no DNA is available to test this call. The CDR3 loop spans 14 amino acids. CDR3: CASTPAVAYNEQFF.

CDR3 residues: CSVAASGGDQETQYF. The rearrangement links TRBV29-1 to TRBJ2-5; TCRdb designates TRBD2, a call that cannot be tested without DNA. CDR3 length: 15 amino acids. Germline lookup yields CDR1 SQVTM and CDR2 ANQGSEA.

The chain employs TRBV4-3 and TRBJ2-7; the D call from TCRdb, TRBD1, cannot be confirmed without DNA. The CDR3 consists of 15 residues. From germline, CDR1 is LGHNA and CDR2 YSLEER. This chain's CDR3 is CASSQDRGRAYEQYF.

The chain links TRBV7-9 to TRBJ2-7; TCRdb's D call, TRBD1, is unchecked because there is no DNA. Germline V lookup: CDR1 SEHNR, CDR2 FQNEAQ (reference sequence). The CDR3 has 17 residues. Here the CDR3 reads CASSLAGPGMLGYEQYF.

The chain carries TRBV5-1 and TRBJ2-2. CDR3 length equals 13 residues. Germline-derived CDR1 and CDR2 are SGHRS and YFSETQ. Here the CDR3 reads CASSTTNTGELFF.

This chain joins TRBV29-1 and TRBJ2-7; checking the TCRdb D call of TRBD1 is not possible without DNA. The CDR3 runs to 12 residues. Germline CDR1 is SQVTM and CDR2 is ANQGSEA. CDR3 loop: CSVVTGPGEQYF.

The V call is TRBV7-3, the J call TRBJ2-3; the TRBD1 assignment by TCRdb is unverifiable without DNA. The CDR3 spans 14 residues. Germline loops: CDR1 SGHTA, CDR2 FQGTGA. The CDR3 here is CASSSIALGDTQYF.

The CDR3: CASSQDPQGEAFF. V is TRBV4-2 and J is TRBJ1-1; checking the TCRdb D call of TRBD1 is not possible without DNA. The germline V gene encodes CDR1 LGHNA and CDR2 YNFKEQ. This CDR3 is built from 13 residues.

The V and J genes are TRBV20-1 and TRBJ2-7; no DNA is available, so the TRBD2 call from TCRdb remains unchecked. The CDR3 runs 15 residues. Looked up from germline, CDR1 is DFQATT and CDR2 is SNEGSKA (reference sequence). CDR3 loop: CSARDQDSVSYEQYF.

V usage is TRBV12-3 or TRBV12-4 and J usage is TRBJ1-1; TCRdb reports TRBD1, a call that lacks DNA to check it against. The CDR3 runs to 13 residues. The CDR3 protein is CASSPGGITEAFF.

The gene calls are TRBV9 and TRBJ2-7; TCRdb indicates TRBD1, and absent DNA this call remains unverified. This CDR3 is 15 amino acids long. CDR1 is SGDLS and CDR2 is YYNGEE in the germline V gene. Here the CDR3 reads CASSAGQGADYEQYF.

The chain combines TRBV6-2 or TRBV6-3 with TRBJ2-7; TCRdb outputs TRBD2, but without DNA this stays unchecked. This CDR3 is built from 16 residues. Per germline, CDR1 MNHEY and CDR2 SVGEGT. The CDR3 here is CASRTLAGSLLYEQYF.